The 3 T cell receptor beta chains given below trace back to one sample, sequenced in a study of shared clonotypes between healthy human individuals. Measured with immunoSEQ multiplex PCR; TCRdb has only the in-frame clones, and not every one. The sample comprises about 2.4 million clones, 90% to 95% of which are singletons, and over 0.12% rests with the top ten. Sequenced material: naive CD4+ T cells sorted from blood. Noted subset: CD45RA+ positively selected. Every receptor here comes from a young man in good health.

V usage is TRBV10-3 and J usage is TRBJ1-2, with D possibly TRBD1 on 5 matching bases. The germline V and J ends were trimmed by 0 bases and 3 bases, with 11 bases remaining between them. Germline V gene sequence: CDR1 ENHRY, CDR2 SYGVKD. CDR3 length: 15 residues. The DNA of the CDR3 is TGTGCCATCAGTGAGTCGACAGCTGGGGACTATGGCTACACCTTC. This encodes CAISESTAGDYGYTF.

This rearrangement joins TRBV6-1 to TRBJ2-7, with a possible D match to TRBD2 (6 bases). The germline gives CDR1 MNHNS, CDR2 SASEGT. The CDR3 has 13 amino acids. The germline V and J ends were trimmed by 8 bases and 12 bases, with 23 bases remaining between them. The DNA for the CDR3 is TGTGCCAGCGACACTGCTTCGGGGAGGAGGACGTACTTC. It specifies CASDTASGRRTYF.

This chain uses TRBV29-1 with TRBJ1-1; no clear D. V was shortened by 0 bases and J by 0 bases, with 11 bases between the two germline ends. CDR1 and CDR2 (germline): SQVTM, ANQGSEA. The CDR3 is made up of 15 amino acids. The CDR3 DNA follows: TGCAGCGTTGAAGATCGCCTTCAATTGAACACTGAAGCTTTCTTT. The encoded protein is CSVEDRLQLNTEAFF. The full variable domain, its missing parts supplied by reference TRBV29-1 and TRBJ1-1, is SAVISQKPSRDICQRGTSLTIQCQVDSQVTMMFWYRQQPGQSLTLIATANQGSEATYESGFVIDKFPISRPNLTFSTLTVSNMSPEDSSIYLCSVEDRLQLNTEAFFGQGTRLTVV.